This TCR beta chain comes out of a study of immune cell composition in non-small cell lung cancer. Normal lung was sampled as far from the tumour as possible, at least 3 cm. Here immunoSEQ multiplex PCR was the method, and the copy in TCRdb shows in-frame clones only, minus some. The sample carries fewer than 20,000 clones, 77% recorded once. Study conclusions and caveats: Clones >0.5% enriched in tumour were rarer in adenocarcinoma (about 35%) than squamous (approximately 80%).

This clone was observed a handful of times. Its antigen is unknown. CDR3 size: 15 residues. The V gene end was trimmed by 3 bases and the J gene end by 1 base; junction bases not matched to a gene: 6. Germline V lookup: CDR1 MNHEY, CDR2 SVGAGI. These data were also reused for a study on CD4 T cells in lung cancer. That paper states: CD4+ clones recognizing candidate mutation-encoded neoepitopes were isolated from blood. Samples were tumor and non-adjacent lung from resected stage I-III patients.

The rearrangement uses TRBV6-5 and TRBJ2-7; 7 nucleotides align to TRBD1. Sequenced sample: non-adjacent lung tissue. The receptor comes from a human donor with non-small cell lung cancer. CDR3 in DNA: TGTGCCAGCAGTTATGGGACAGTGCCATCCTACGAGCAGTACTTC. This sequence encodes CASSYGTVPSYEQYF.